The sequence of this TCR beta chain was determined in a study of cytomegalovirus exposure and HLA in healthy donors (TCRdb year 2017). At the level of the whole study: An earlier analysis of several hundred of the donors reported roughly 300 Gb of sequence data and some 110 million unique TCR beta sequences obtained from roughly 170 million T cells. An early release that covered 640 HLA-typed donors contained about 290 gigabases of sequencing data and 80 million or so unique TCR sequences. Every discovery cohort repertoire had been produced on one sequencing platform. The study was designed to test whether signatures of past pathogen exposure could be identified by cataloging public T cell receptors. HLA typing included class I and class II loci at four-digit resolution. Along with the approximately 600-subject first cohort, a separate validation cohort of around 120 different subjects was used. An earlier analysis of approximately 500 of the donors applied high-throughput TCR beta sequencing to assess whether each TCR beta V gene segment acted as functional or pseudogenic. Typing coverage differed by locus: A, B, C, DRB1 and DQB1 were typed in about 629-630 donors, DQA1 in about 560, DPA1 in some 600, and DPB1 in roughly 450. In the later analysis, no new phenotypic data were used to find candidate immune exposures; instead, reliance was placed on TCR beta sequences and their occurrence across donors. Alongside the repertoire data, information on donor age, sex, ethnicity and CMV serostatus was compiled. On average, around 240,000 unique TCR beta nucleotide sequences were sequenced per donor among 350 to 400 genotyped donors of the cohort, with roughly 18% of those sequences being non-productive. In a later genetic analysis, genome-wide SNP genotypes for about three fifths of the 666 donors were used, and that subset was treated as a discovery cohort. A later analysis re-examined previously published TCR beta repertoires from several hundred donors and added high-resolution HLA genotyping to investigate patterns of TCR occurrence. The study profiled the T cell repertoires of hundreds of subjects by immunosequencing and related them to cytomegalovirus serostatus. About 5 DR-DQ haplotypes were handled as single units for association and clustering, since linkage in the cohort was strong. To predict cytomegalovirus infection status, the study combined high-throughput TCR immunosequencing, statistical association of individual TCRs with disease status, and machine learning. Of the roughly 400 genotyped donors, about 84% fell in the genetic ancestry cluster associated with self-reported Caucasian donors. The research as a whole found: In the study, approximately 150 TCR beta chains were listed as associated with cytomegalovirus. In this cohort, only TCR beta chains were sequenced, and detectable features were limited by the absence of alpha or paired-chain data. An association between a missense DCLRE1C variant and V-gene and J-gene trimming of TCR beta chains was found in a later genetic analysis and replicated in an independent cohort. According to a later analysis, parvovirus B19, influenza, CMV and Epstein-Barr virus appeared linked to several top co-occurrence clusters. A later analysis found that TCR association rates varied across HLA loci, with DRB1 alleles showing the most associated TCRs and HLA-C alleles the fewest. Compared with the approximately 600-donor mean, donors in an Asian-associated ancestry cluster had fewer N-insertions in productive TCRs, according to a later genetic analysis. In a later analysis, most CMV-associated TCR beta chains were found to appear HLA-restricted, with HLA associations seemingly driven largely by CMV exposure. Some IMGT-functional V segments, including TRBV6-2 and TRBV6-3, could not be distinguished by the 87-base-pair reads and were therefore excluded. A few of the identified cytomegalovirus-associated TCR beta chains were confirmed in vitro to be specific for cytomegalovirus antigens. The only immune exposure information available for the cohort was CMV serostatus. A further reported finding was that TCR beta sequences accurately predicted the HLA-A and HLA-B alleles for most subjects in the first cohort. Over 15 rarely observed V segments, including chromosome 9 orphons, were excluded from the earlier analysis of some 590 of the donors because counts were too low. Strong co-occurrence of HLA alleles, especially DR and DQ, made assigning TCR associations to individual alleles difficult. At a false discovery rate of 0.05, a later analysis linked approximately 18,000 TCR beta sequences to specific HLA alleles. The authors suggested that the approach could potentially be generalized to other disease states and immunological phenotypes. In an earlier analysis of fewer than 750 of the donors, most TCR beta V segments were observed in productive rearrangements about 87% or about 30% of the time, broadly matching IMGT annotations. Correlated functional status among segregating V segments might be attributable to linkage disequilibrium, but an unknown experimental factor could not be ruled out. A cluster of highly shared sequence variants was judged likely to be a technical artifact of the sequencing pipeline. Because HLA typing was unavailable for some donors at each locus, only the typed subset was used in association tests. Cytomegalovirus status was reported to be diagnosed by the classifier with high specificity and sensitivity in both the original and validation cohorts. Compared with equally common non-associated chains, HLA-associated TCR beta chains in a later analysis were more clonally expanded and had lower generation probabilities. The presence/absence analyses assumed that sequencing depth was roughly uniform across donors, and that assumption may not be true. While some public TCRs were present in many individuals, most TCR sequences turned up only very rarely across donors.

The receptor library was made with the immunoSEQ multiplex PCR assay. The multiplex PCR relied on a mix of 60 forward primers for TCR Vbeta segments and 13 reverse primers for TCR Jbeta segments. A multiplex PCR assay on genomic DNA amplified the CDR3 region of rearranged TCR beta genes. On the Illumina HiSeq System, the amplified TCR beta libraries were sequenced as 87-base-pair reads. In the original analysis: A later analysis counted 75 million to 100 million unique TCR beta chains across the 700 or so repertoires, and approximately 11 million of these chains were shared by at least two donors. Raw reads were error-corrected and collapsed into unique sequences by a nearest-neighbor algorithm in which closely related sequences were merged to remove PCR and sequencing errors. To assign V, D and J gene segments, CDR3 sequences were aligned to IMGT reference sequences. For a sequence to be retained, a match of at least six nucleotides was required to both a V gene segment and a J gene segment. A rearrangement counted as productive if the CDR3 had no stop codons and remained in frame with V and J, and every other rearrangement counted as non-productive. Following IMGT convention, CDR3 was defined as the stretch from the second conserved V-encoded cysteine up to the conserved J-encoded phenylalanine. In an earlier analysis of more than 550 of the donors, sequences lacking an unambiguous match to a single V gene segment were excluded. In an earlier analysis of around 590 of the donors, a V segment was called functional when productive rearrangements were above 56.7%, and segregating when the standard deviation between donors exceeded 5%. To diagnose cytomegalovirus status from the catalog of TCR beta chain sequences, a statistical classification framework was built. In a later analysis, V and J genes were assigned by comparing TCR nucleotide sequences against IMGT/GENE-DB human TR gene sequences. A later analysis assigned CDR3 sequences and most-parsimonious VDJ recombination scenarios with the TCRdist pipeline. In a later analysis, every TCR beta chain was defined by the combination of its CDR3 amino acid sequence and its V-gene family, and reads without a unique V-gene family were dropped. To address suspected cross-contamination and a sequencing artifact, a later analysis removed around 590 highly shared, low-generation-probability nucleotide sequences. In a later analysis, a clonal expansion index for each public chain was calculated from normalized within-repertoire ranks of inferred template counts. In a later analysis, generation probabilities were computed using a VDJ recombination model fitted to out-of-frame rearrangements, and the results were checked against IGoR. In a later analysis, TCR-TCR, TCR-HLA and TCR-CMV co-occurrence was scored with hypergeometric tests, and a repertoire-size bias correction was applied to TCR pairs. A later analysis estimated false discovery rates by permuting HLA or CMV assignments 20 times. A later analysis grouped co-occurring TCRs with DBSCAN, adding TCRdist sequence similarity when clustering within HLA-allele-positive subsets. For co-occurrence clustering, repertoires with fewer than 30,000 or more than 120,000 public chains were excluded, along with a handful of repertoires with anomalous nucleotide sharing. The clones in this table, taken by TCRdb from immuneACCESS, are in-frame only. Not every clone is retained; where verified, under half of the shortfall comes from an unresolved V gene, and the cause of the rest is unknown. That table supplies the V and J calls and clone size; D and trimming were determined from the DNA. Present in this sample are about 190,000 clones, 79% of which were seen just once. In total, the top ten clones hold roughly 1.5% of the sample.

Relative to germline, V is 5 bases shorter and J is 2 bases shorter, with 6 bases between their ends. The CDR3 holds 12 amino acids from the cysteine to the phenylalanine. This entry keeps only the CDR3 DNA: 36 bases, framed from base 1. Via the germline V gene, CDR1 is MNHEY and CDR2 SVGAGI. The cohort consisted of more than 650 healthy bone marrow donors. Cohort members were all nominally healthy when sampled, although unrecorded immune exposures were likely present. The donor tested CMV seronegative, placing the donor among the 352 seronegative members of the cohort. A peripheral blood sample was collected from each donor, and TCR beta sequencing was performed on peripheral blood mononuclear cells. Genomic DNA was extracted from the blood cell samples with the Qiagen DNeasy Blood Extraction Kit. This clone came up a few times. Its antigen has not been determined. Nothing much larger sits one base from this clone, and base qualities are not available.

The V gene is TRBV6-5 and the J gene is TRBJ1-1, with the D gene call left open. The receptor's source is a woman aged 50 to 60 in good health and CMV-seronegative. The sequencing sample was made of PBMCs. The nucleotide sequence reads TGTGCCAGCAGTCCCTCTAACACTGAAGCTTTCTTT. It is translated as CASSPSNTEAFF.